Here is one TCR beta chain with its context. Amplification of TCR beta CDR3 regions used RNA as the template. The HTBI primer set drove a first-round RT-PCR of the TCR CDR3. TCRdb reprocessed the multiplex PCR reads via MiXCR and lists one record per CDR3 protein. The repertoire consists of roughly 260,000 distinct CDR3 sequences, with just over 14% occurring once and the leading ten covering about 14%. These data belong to a study of T cells in Graves' hyperthyroidism and ophthalmopathy. Trimming removed 1 base from V and 1 base from J, with 4 bases in between. This CDR3 is 13 amino acids long. Germline V gene lookup returns CDR1 SGHTA and CDR2 FQGTGA.

Sequenced material: blood. The clonotype comes from a middle-aged woman with Graves' hyperthyroidism that later progressed to Graves' ophthalmopathy. The V gene is TRBV7-3, the J gene TRBJ1-1, with D uncertain. The CDR3 here is CASSLNTNTEAFF. The CDR3 DNA reads as TGTGCCAGCAGCTTAAACACGAACACTGAAGCTTTCTTT.